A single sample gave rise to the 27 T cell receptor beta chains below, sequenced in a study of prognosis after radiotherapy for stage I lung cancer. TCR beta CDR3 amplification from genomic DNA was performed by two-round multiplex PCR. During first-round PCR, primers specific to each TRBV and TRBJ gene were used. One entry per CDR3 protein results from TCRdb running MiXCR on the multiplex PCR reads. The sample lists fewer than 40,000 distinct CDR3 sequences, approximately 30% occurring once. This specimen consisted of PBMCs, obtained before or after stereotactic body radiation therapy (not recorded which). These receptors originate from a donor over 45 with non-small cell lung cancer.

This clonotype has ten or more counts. The CDR3 here is CASGGTLADTQYF. The CDR3 bases are TGTGCCAGCGGCGGGACTCTAGCAGATACGCAGTATTTT. This chain uses TRBV2 with TRBJ2-3, with TRBD2 as a possible D gene (6 bases). Trimming cost V 8 bases and J 4 bases, with 13 bases left between them. The length of the CDR3 is 13 residues. Germline-derived CDR1 and CDR2 are SNHLY and FYNNEI.

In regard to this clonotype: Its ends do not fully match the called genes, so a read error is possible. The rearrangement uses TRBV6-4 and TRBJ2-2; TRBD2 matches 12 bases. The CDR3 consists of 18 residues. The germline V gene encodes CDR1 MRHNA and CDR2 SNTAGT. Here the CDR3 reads CASSDLTSGRGSPGELFF. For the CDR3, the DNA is TGTGCCAGCAGTGACCTGACTAGCGGGAGAGGAAGTCCCGGTGAGCTGTTTTTT.

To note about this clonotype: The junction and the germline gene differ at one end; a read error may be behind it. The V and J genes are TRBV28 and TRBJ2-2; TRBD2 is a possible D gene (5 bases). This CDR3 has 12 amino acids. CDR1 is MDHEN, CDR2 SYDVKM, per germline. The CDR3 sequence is CASMDFAGELSF. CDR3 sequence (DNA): TGTGCCAGCATGGATTTCGCCGGGGAGCTGTCTTTT.

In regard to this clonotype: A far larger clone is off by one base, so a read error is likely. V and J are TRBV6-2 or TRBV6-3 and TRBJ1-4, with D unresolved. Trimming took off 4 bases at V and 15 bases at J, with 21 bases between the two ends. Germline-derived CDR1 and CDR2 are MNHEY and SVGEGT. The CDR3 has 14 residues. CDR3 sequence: CASSLPSRLGYMFF. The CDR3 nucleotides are TGTGCCAGCAGTTTACCCAGCCGACTAGGTTATATGTTTTTT.

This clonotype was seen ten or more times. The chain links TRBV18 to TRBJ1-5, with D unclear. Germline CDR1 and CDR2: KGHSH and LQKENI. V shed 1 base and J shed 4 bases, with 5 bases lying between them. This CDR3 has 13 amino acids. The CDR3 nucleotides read TGTGCCAGCTCACCACTCACAAATCAGCCCCAGCATTTT. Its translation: CASSPLTNQPQHF.

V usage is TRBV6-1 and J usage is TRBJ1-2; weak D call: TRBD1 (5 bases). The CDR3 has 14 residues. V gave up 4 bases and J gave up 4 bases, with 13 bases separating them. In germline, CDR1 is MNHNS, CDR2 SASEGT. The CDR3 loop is CASSAVRAAYGYTF. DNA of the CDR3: TGTGCCAGCAGTGCCGTCAGGGCTGCCTATGGCTACACCTTC.

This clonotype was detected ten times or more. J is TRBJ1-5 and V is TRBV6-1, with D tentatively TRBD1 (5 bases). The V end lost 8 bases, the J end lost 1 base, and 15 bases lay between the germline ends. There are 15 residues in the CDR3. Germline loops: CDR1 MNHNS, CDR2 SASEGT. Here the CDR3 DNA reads TGTGCCAGCCTAGCAGGGCTAAGGAGCAATCAGCCCCAGCATTTT. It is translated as CASLAGLRSNQPQHF.

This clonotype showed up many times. Written as DNA, the CDR3 is TGCGCCAGCAGCTTGGCTGTTACAGGGCACTATGGCTACACCTTC. Protein: CASSLAVTGHYGYTF. The J gene is TRBJ1-2, the V gene TRBV5-1; D is possibly TRBD1 (6 bases). V was shortened by 0 bases and J by 3 bases, with 12 bases between the two germline ends. Germline CDR1 reads SGHRS; CDR2 reads YFSETQ. The CDR3 runs to 15 residues.

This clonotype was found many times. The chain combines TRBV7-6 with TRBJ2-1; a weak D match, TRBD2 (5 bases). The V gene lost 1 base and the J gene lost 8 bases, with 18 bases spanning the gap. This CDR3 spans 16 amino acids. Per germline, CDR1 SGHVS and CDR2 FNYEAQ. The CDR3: CASSLVIGPDGDEQFF. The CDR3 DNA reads TGTGCCAGCAGCTTAGTGATTGGGCCTGACGGGGATGAGCAGTTCTTC.

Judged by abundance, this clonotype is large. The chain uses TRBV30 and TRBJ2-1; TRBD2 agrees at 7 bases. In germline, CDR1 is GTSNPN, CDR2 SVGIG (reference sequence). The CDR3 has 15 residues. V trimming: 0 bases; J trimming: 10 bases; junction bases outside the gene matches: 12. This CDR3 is CAWSVKSAGSQEQFF. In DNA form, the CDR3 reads TGTGCCTGGAGTGTAAAATCAGCGGGAAGTCAGGAGCAGTTCTTC.

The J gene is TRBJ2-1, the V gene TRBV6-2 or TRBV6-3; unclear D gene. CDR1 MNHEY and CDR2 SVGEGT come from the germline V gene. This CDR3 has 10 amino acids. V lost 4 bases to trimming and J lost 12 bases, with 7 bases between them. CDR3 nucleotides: TGTGCCAGCAGTTGCTGGGGGCAGTTCTTC. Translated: CASSCWGQFF.

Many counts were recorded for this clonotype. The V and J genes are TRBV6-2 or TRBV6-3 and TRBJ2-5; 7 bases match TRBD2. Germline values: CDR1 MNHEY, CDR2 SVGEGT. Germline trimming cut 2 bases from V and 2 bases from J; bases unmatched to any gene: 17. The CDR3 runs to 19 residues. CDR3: CASSYHRTPGGGLQETQYF. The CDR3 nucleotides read TGTGCCAGCAGTTACCACAGGACCCCAGGCGGGGGACTACAAGAGACCCAGTACTTC.

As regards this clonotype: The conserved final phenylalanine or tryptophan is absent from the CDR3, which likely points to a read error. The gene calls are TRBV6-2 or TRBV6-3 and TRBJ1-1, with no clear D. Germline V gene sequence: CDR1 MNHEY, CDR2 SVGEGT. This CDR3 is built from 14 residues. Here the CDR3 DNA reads TGTGCCAGCATTTACTCGACTAGGGACACTGAAGCTTTCCTT. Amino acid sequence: CASIYSTRDTEAFL.

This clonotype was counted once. In DNA, the CDR3 is TGTGCCAGCAGTCGCACTTGCTGGGACCGATGGTACGAGCAGTACTTC. It yields the protein CASSRTCWDRWYEQYF. The V and J genes are TRBV6-1 and TRBJ2-7, with D perhaps given as TRBD1 or TRBD2 (5 bases each). The CDR3 extends over 16 amino acids. V was pared by 5 bases and J by 4 bases, with 21 bases between. Germline V gene sequence: CDR1 MNHNS, CDR2 SASEGT.

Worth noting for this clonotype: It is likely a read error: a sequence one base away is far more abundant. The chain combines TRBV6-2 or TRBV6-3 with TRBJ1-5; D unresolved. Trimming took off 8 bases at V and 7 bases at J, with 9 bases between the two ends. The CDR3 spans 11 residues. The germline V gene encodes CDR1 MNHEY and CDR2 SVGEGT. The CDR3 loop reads CASGYHQPQHF. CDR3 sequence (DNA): TGTGCCAGCGGATACCACCAGCCCCAGCATTTT.

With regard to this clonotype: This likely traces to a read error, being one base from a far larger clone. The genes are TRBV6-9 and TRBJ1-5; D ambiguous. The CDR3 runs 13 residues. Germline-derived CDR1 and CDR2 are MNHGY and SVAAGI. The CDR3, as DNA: TGTGCCAGCAGTTACGGGCCCGATCAGACCCAGCATTTT. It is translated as CASSYGPDQTQHF.

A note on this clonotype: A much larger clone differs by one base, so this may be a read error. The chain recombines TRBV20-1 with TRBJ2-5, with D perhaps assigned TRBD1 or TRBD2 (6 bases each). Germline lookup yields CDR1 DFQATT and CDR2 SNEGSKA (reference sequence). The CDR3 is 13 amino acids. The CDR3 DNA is TGCAGCTACAGGGACTCGGAGTGGGGGACCCAGTACTTC. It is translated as CSYRDSEWGTQYF.

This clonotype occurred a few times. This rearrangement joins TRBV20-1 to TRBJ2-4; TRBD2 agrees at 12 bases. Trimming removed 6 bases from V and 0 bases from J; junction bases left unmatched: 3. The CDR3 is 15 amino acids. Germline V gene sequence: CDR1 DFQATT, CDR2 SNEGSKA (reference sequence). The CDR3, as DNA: TGCAGTGCACCGGGACTAGCGGGAGCCAAAAACATTCAGTACTTC. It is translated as CSAPGLAGAKNIQYF.

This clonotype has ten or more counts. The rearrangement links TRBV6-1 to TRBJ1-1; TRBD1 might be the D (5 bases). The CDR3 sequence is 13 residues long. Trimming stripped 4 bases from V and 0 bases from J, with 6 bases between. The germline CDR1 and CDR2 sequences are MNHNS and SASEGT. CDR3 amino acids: CASSGGVNTEAFF. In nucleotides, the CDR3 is TGTGCCAGCAGTGGGGGGGTGAACACTGAAGCTTTCTTT.

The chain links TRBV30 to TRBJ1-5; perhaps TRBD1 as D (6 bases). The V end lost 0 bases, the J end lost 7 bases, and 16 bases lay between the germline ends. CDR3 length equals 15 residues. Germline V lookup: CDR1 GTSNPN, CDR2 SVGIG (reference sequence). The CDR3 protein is CAWSVRTEKGQPQHF. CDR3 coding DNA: TGTGCCTGGAGTGTGAGGACAGAGAAGGGGCAGCCCCAGCATTTT.

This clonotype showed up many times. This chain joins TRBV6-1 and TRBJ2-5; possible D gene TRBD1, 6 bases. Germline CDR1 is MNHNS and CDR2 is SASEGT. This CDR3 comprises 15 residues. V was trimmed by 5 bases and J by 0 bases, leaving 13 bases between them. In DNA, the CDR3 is TGTGCCAGCAGTCCAACCGACAGGAACCAAGAGACCCAGTACTTC. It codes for CASSPTDRNQETQYF.

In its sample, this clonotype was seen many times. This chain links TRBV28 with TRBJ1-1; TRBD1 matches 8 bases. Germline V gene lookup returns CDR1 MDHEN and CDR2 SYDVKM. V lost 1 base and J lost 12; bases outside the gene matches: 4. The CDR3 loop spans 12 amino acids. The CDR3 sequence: CASSLYTRGPFF. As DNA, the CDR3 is TGTGCCAGCAGTTTATATACCAGGGGGCCTTTCTTT.

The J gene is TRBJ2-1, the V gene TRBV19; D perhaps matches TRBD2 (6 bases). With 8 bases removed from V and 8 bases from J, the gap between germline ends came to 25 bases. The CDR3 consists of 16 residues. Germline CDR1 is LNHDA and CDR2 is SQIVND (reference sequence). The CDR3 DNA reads TGTGCCAGTTCTTCCTCGGAGGCGGGAATTTATGATGAGCAGTTCTTC. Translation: CASSSSEAGIYDEQFF. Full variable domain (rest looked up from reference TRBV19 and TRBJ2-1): DGGITQSPKYLFRKEGQNVTLSCEQNLNHDAMYWYRQDPGQGLRLIYYSQIVNDFQKGDIAEGYSVSREKKESFPLTVTSAQKNPTAFYLCASSSSEAGIYDEQFFGPGTRLTVL.

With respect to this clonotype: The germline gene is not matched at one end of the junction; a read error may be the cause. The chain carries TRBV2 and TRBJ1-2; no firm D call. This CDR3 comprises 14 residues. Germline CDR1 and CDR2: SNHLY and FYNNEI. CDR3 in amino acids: CAISVTEEGIGCTF. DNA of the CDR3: TGTGCCATCAGTGTAACGGAGGAAGGGATTGGCTGCACCTTC. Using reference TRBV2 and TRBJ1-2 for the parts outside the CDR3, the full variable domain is EPEVTQTPSHQVTQMGQEVILRCVPISNHLYFYWYRQILGQKVEFLVSFYNNEISEKSEIFDDQFSVERPDGSNFTLKIRSTKLEDSAMYFCAISVTEEGIGCTFGSGTRLTVV.

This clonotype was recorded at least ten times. CDR3 DNA sequence: TGCAGCGTTGGTCTGGGGGCAGGGTATGGCTACACCTTC. Its protein product is CSVGLGAGYGYTF. The chain has TRBV29-1 and TRBJ1-2; weak D call: TRBD1 (6 bases). The CDR3 spans 13 residues. V shed 4 bases and J shed 5 bases, with 14 bases lying between them. Germline V gene sequence: CDR1 SQVTM, CDR2 ANQGSEA.

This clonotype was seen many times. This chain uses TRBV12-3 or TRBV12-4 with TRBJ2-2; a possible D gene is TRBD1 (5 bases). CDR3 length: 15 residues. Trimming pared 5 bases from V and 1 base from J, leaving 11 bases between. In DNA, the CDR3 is TGTGCCAGCAGTCGGGTAGGGGTGAACACCGGGGAGCTGTTTTTT. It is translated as CASSRVGVNTGELFF.

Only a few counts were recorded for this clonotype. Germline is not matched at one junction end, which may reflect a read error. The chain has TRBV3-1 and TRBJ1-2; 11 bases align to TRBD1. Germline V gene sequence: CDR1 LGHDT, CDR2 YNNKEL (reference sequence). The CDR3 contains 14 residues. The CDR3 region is CASSPDRGRIGYTF. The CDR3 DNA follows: TGTGCCAGCAGCCCGGACAGGGGGCGGATAGGCTACACATTC. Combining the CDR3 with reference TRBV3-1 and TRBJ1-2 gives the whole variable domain DTAVSQTPKYLVTQMGNDKSIKCEQNLGHDTMYWYKQDSKKFLKIMFSYNNKELIINETVPNRFSPKSPDKAHLNLHINSLELGDSAVYFCASSPDRGRIGYTFGSGTRLTVV.